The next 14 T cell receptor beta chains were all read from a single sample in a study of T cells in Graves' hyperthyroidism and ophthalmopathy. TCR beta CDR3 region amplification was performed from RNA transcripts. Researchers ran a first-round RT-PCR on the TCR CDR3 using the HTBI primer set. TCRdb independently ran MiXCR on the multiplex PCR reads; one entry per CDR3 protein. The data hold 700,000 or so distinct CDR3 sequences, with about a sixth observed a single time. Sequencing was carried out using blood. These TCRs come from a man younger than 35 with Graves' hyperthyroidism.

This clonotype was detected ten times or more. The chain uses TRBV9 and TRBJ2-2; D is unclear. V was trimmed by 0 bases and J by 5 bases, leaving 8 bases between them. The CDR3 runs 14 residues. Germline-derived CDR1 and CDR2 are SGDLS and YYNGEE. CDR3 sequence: CASSVGVPTGELFF. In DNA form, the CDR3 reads TGTGCCAGCAGCGTAGGGGTACCAACCGGGGAGCTGTTTTTT.

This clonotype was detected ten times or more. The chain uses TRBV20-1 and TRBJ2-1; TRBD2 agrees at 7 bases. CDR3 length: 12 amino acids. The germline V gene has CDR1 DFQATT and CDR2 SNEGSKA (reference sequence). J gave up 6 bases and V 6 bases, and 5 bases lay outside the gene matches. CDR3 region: CSAARTSNEQFF. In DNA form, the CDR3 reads TGCAGTGCCGCTCGGACTAGCAATGAGCAGTTCTTC.

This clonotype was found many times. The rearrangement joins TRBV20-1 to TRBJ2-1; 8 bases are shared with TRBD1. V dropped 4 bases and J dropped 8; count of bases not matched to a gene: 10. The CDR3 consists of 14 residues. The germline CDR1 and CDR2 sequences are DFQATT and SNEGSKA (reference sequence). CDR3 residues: CSAISPGGGYEQFF. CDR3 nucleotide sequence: TGCAGTGCTATTTCCCCAGGGGGCGGCTATGAGCAGTTCTTC.

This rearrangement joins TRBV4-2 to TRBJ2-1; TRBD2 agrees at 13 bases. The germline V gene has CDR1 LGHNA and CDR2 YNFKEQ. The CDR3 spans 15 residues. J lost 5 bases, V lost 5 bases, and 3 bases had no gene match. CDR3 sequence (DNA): TGTGCCAGCAGCTACGGGACTAGCGGGGACAATGAGCAGTTCTTC. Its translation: CASSYGTSGDNEQFF.

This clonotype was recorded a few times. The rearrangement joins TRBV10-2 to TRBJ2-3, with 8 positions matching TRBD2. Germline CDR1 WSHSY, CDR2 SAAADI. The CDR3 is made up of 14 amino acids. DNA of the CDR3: TGCGCAACGAGGGTAGCGGGGAGCACAGATACGCAGTATTTT. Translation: CATRVAGSTDTQYF.

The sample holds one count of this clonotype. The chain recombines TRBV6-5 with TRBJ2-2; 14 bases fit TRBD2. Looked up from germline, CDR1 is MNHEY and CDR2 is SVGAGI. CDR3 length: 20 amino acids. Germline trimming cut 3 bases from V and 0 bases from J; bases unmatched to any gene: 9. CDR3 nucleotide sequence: TGTGCCAGCAGTTATTTTGGACTAGCGGGAGGATGGGCGAACACCGGGGAGCTGTTTTTT. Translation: CASSYFGLAGGWANTGELFF.

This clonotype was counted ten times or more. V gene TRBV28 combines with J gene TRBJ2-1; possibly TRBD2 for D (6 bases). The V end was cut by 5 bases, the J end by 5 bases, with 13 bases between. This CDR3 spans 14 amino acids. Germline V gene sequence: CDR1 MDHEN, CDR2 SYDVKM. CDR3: CASSHGTGHNEQFF. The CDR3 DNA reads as TGTGCCAGCAGTCACGGGACTGGCCACAATGAGCAGTTCTTC.

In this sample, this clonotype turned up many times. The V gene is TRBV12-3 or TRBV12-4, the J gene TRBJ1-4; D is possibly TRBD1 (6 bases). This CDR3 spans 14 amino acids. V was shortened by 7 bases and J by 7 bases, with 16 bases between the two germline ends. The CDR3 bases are TGTGCCAGCACTCCGGCAGGGGAGGGTGAAAAACTGTTTTTT. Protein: CASTPAGEGEKLFF.

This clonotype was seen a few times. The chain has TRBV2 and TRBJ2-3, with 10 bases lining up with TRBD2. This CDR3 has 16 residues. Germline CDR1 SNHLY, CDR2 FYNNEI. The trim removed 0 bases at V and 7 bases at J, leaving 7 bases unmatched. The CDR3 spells CASSEARTSGMNTQYF. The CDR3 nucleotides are TGTGCCAGCAGTGAAGCGCGAACTAGCGGGATGAATACGCAGTATTTT. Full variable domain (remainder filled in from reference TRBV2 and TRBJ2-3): EPEVTQTPSHQVTQMGQEVILRCVPISNHLYFYWYRQILGQKVEFLVSFYNNEISEKSEIFDDQFSVERPDGSNFTLKIRSTKLEDSAMYFCASSEARTSGMNTQYFGPGTRLTVL.

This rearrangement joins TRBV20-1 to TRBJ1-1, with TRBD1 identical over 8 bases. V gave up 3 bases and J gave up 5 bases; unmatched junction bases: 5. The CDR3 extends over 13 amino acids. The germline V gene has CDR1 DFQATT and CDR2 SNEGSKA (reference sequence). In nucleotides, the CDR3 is TGCAGTGCTAGTGTCGACAGGGGAACTGAAGCTTTCTTT. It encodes CSASVDRGTEAFF.

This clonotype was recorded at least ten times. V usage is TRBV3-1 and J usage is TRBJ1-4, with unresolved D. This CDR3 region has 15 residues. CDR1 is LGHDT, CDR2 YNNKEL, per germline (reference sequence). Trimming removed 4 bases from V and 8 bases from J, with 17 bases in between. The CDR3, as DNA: TGTGCCAGCAGCCGTTCGGCGGGATCCGGGGAAAAACTGTTTTTT. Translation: CASSRSAGSGEKLFF. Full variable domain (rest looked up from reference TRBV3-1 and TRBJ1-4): DTAVSQTPKYLVTQMGNDKSIKCEQNLGHDTMYWYKQDSKKFLKIMFSYNNKELIINETVPNRFSPKSPDKAHLNLHINSLELGDSAVYFCASSRSAGSGEKLFFGSGTQLSVL.

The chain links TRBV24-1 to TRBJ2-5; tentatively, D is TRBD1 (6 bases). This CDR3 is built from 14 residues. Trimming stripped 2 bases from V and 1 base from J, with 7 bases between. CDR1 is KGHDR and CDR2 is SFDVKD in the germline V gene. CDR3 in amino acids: CATSDWDTQETQYF. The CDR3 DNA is TGTGCCACCAGTGATTGGGACACCCAAGAGACCCAGTACTTC.

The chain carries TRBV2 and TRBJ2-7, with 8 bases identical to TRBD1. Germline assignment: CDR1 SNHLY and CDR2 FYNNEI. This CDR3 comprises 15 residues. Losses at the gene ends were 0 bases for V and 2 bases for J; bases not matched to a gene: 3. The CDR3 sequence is CASSEATGATYEQYF. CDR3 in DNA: TGTGCCAGCAGTGAAGCGACAGGGGCCACCTACGAGCAGTACTTC.

CDR3 bases: TGCAGTGCTAGGGCTAGCGGGAGTGTGGAGACCCAGTACTTC. Translating it yields CSARASGSVETQYF. The genes are TRBV20-1 and TRBJ2-5, with TRBD2 identical over 10 bases. Trimming at V came to 3 bases and at J to 5 bases, leaving 6 bases not matched to a gene. Germline V CDR1 and CDR2: DFQATT, SNEGSKA (reference sequence). The CDR3 has 14 amino acids.